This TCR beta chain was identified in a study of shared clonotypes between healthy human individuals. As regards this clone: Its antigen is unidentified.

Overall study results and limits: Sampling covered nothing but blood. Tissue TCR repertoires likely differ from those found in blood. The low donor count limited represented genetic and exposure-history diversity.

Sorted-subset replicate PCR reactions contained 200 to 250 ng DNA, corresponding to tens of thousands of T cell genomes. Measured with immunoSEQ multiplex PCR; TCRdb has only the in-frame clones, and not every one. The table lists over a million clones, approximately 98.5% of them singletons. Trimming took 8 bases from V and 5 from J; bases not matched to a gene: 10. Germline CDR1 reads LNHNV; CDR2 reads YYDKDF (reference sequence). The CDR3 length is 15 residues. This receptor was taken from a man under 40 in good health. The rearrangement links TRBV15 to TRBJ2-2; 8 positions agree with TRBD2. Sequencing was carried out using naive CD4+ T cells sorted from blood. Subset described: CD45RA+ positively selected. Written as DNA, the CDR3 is TGTGCCACCCGATCCGGACTAGCCGAAACCGGGGAGCTGTTTTTT. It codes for CATRSGLAETGELFF.